One sample yielded the 2 T cell receptor beta chains listed below, sequenced in a study of identical twins. TCRdb processed the 5' RACE reads anew with MiXCR; each CDR3 protein has one entry. Here the sample spans 700,000 to 950,000 distinct CDR3 sequences, 9% to 15% being singletons. The sample was also linked to a second study, of yellow fever vaccine responses in identical twins.

Sequencing was done on a sample of PBMCs. These receptors were obtained from a woman under 30 in good health.

The chain has TRBV13 and TRBJ2-1; D call uncertain. Germline V gives CDR1 PRHDT, CDR2 FYEKMQ (reference sequence). This CDR3 contains 18 residues. Trimming left V 2 bases short and J 4 bases short, with 21 bases between. CDR3 nucleotide sequence: TGTGCCAGCAGCTTAACCCCCCGCGCTGGGTCGGTTTACAATGAGCAGTTCTTC. This codes for CASSLTPRAGSVYNEQFF.

The chain links TRBV20-1 to TRBJ2-3; TRBD2 agrees at 13 bases. Trimming at V came to 0 bases and at J to 5 bases, leaving 8 bases not matched to a gene. The CDR3 has 17 residues. Germline V gives CDR1 DFQATT, CDR2 SNEGSKA (reference sequence). The CDR3 DNA reads as TGCAGTGCTAGAGATCGCCGACTAGCGGGAGGAAAAGATACGCAGTATTTT. It encodes CSARDRRLAGGKDTQYF.